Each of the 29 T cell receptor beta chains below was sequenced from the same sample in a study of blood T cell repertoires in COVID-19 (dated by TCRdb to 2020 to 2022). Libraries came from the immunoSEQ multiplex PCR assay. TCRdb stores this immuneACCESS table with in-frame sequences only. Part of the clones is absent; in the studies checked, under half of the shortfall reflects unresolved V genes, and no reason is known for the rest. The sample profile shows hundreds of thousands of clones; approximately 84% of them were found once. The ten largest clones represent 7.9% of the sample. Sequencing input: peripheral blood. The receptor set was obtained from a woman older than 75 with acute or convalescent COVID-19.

CDR3 residues: CASSEQGAAVYEQYF. Written as DNA, the CDR3 is TGTGCCAGTAGCGAACAGGGGGCCGCGGTATACGAGCAGTACTTC. V usage is TRBV19 and J usage is TRBJ2-7, with TRBD1 matching over 9 bases. Germline trimming cut 6 bases from V and 4 bases from J; bases unmatched to any gene: 10. The CDR3 spans 15 residues. Germline V gene data show CDR1 as LNHDA and CDR2 as SQIVND (reference sequence).

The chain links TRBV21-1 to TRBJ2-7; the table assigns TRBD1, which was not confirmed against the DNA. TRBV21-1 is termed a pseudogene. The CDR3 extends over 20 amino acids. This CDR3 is CASTRPVAPHLNRGDYEQYF. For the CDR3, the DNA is TGTGCCAGCACCAGACCAGTAGCCCCACACTTGAACAGGGGGGACTACGAGCAGTACTTC.

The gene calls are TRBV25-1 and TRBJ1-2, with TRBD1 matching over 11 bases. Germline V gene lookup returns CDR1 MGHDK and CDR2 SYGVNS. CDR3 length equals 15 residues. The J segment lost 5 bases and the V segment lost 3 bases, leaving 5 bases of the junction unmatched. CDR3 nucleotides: TGTGCCAGCAGTGACCAGGACAGGGGGCATTATGGCTACACCTTC. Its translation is CASSDQDRGHYGYTF.

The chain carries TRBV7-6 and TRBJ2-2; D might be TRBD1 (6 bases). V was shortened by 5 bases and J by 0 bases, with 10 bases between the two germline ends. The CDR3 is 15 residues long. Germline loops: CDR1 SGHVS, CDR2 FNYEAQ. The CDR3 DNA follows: TGTGCCAGCAGCCTACAGGGTGCGAACACCGGGGAGCTGTTTTTT. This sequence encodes CASSLQGANTGELFF.

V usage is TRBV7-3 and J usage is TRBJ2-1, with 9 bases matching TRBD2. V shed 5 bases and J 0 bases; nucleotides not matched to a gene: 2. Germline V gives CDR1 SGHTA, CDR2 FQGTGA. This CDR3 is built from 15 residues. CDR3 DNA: TGTGCCAGCAGCACGACTAGCGGCTCCTACAATGAGCAGTTCTTC. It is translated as CASSTTSGSYNEQFF.

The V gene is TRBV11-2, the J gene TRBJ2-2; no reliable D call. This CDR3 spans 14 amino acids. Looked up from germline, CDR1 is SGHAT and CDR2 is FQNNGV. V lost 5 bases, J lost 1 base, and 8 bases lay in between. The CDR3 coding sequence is TGTGCCAGCAGCCTGGGCCGGAACACCGGGGAGCTGTTTTTT. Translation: CASSLGRNTGELFF.

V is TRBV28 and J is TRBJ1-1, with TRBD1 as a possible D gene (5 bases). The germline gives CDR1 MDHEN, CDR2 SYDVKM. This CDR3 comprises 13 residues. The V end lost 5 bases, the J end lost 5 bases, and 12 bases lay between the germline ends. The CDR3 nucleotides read TGTGCCAGCAGTACAGCCCCAGGGACTGAAGCTTTCTTT. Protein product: CASSTAPGTEAFF.

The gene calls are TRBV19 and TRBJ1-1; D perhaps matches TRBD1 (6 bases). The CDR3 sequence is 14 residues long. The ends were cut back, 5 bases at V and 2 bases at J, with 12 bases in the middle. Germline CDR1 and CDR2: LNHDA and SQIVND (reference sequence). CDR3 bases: TGTGCCAGTAGTCCTGACAGGTCTAACACTGAAGCTTTCTTT. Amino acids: CASSPDRSNTEAFF.

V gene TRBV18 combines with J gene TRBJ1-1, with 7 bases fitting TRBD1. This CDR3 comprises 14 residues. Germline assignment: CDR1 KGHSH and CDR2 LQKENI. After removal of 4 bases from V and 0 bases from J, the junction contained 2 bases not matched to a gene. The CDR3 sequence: CASSQGALNTEAFF. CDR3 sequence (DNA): TGTGCCAGCTCACAGGGGGCCTTGAACACTGAAGCTTTCTTT.

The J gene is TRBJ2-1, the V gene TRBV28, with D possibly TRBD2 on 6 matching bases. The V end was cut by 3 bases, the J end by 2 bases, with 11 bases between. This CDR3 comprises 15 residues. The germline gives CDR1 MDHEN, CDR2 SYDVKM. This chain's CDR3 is CASSFLDYAYNEQFF. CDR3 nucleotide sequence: TGTGCCAGCAGTTTCCTGGACTATGCCTACAATGAGCAGTTCTTC.

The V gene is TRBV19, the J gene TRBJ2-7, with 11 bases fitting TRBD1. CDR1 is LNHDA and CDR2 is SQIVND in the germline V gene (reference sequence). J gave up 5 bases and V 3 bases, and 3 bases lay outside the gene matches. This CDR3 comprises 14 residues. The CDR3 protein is CASSIRTGGNEQYF. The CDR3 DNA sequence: TGTGCCAGTAGTATCCGGACAGGGGGCAACGAGCAGTACTTC.

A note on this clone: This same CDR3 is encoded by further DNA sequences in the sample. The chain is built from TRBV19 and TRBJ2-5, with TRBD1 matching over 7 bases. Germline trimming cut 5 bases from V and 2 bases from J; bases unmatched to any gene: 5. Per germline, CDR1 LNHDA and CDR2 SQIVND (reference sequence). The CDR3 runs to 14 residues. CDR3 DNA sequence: TGTGCCAGTAGTCCGAGGGGACAGCAAGAGACCCAGTACTTC. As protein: CASSPRGQQETQYF.

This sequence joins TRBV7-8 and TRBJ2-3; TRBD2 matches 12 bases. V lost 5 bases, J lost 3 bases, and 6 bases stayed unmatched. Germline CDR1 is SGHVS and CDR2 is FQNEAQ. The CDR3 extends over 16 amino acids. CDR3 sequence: CASSVLAGGRTDTQYF. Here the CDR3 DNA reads TGTGCCAGCAGCGTCCTAGCGGGGGGGCGTACAGATACGCAGTATTTT.

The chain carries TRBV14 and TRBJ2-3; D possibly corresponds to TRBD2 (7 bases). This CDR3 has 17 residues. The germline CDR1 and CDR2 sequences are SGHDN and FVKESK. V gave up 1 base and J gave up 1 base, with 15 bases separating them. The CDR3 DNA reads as TGTGCCAGCAGCCAAGTTCCTCCGGGGGGCGGCACAGATACGCAGTATTTT. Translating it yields CASSQVPPGGGTDTQYF.

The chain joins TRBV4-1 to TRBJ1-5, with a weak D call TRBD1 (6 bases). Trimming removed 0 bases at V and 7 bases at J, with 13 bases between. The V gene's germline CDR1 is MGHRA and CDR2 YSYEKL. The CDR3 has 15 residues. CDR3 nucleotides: TGCGCCAGCAGCCAAGACAGGGGACAATGGCAGCCCCAGCATTTT. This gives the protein CASSQDRGQWQPQHF.

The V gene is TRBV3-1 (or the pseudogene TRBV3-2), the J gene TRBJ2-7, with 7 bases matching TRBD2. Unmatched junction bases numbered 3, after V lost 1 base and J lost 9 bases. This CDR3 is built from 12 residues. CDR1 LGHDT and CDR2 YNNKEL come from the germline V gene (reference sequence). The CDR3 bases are TGTGCCAGCAGCCAAGGACTAGCATGGCAGTACTTC. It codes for CASSQGLAWQYF.

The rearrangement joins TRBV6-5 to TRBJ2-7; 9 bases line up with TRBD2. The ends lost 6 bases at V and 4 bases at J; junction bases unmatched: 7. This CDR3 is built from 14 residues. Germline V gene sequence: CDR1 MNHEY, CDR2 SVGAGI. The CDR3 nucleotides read TGTGCCAGCAGGAAGACTAGCGGAGGGTACGAGCAGTACTTC. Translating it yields CASRKTSGGYEQYF.

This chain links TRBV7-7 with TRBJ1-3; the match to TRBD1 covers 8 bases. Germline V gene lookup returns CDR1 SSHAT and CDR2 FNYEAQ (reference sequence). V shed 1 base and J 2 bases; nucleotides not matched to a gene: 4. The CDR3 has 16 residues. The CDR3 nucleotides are TGTGCCAGCAGCTTAGGTGGCAGGGGGCCTGGAAACACCATATATTTT. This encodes CASSLGGRGPGNTIYF.

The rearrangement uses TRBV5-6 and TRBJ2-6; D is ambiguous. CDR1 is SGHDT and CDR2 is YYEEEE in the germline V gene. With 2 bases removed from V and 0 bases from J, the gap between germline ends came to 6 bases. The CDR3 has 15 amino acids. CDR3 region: CASSFRSSGANVLTF. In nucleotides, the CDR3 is TGTGCCAGCAGCTTTCGCAGCTCTGGGGCCAACGTCCTGACTTTC.

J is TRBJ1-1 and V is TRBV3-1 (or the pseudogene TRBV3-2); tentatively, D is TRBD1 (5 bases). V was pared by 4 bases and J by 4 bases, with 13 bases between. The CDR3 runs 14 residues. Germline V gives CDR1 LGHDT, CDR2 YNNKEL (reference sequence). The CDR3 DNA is TGTGCCAGCAGCCTGGGGGGAGAGGGCACTGAAGCTTTCTTT. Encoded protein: CASSLGGEGTEAFF.

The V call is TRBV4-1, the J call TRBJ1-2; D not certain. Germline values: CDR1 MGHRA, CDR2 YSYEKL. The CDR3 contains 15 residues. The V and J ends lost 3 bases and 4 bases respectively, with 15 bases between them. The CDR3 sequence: CASSQTEREGYGYTF. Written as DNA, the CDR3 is TGCGCCAGCAGCCAGACGGAGAGGGAGGGCTATGGCTACACCTTC.

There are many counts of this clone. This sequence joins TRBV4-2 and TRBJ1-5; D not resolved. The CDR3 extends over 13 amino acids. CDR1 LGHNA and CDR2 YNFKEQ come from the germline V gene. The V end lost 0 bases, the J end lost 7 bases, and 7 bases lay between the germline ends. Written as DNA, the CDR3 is TGTGCCAGCAGCCAAGACCGTGAGCAGCCCCAGCATTTT. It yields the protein CASSQDREQPQHF.

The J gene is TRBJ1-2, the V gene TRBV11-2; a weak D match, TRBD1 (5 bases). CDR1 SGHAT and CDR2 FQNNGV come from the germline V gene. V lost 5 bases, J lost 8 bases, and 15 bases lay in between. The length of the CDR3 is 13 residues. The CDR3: CASSQDTSWGYTF. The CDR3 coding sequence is TGTGCCAGCAGCCAGGACACGTCCTGGGGCTACACCTTC.

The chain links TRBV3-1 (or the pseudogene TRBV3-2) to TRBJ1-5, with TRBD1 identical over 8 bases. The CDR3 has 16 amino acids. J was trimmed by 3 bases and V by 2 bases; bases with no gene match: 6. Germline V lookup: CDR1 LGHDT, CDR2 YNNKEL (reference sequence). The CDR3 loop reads CASSQTGTGYNQPQHF. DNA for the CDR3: TGTGCCAGCAGCCAAACCGGGACAGGATACAATCAGCCCCAGCATTTT.

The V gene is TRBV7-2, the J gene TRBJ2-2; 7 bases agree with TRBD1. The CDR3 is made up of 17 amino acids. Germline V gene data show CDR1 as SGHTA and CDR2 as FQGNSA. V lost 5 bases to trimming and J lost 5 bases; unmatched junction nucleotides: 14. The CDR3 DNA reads TGTGCCAGCAGCCCAAAAGGGGTGGCAGGGGGTACCGGGGAGCTGTTTTTT. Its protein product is CASSPKGVAGGTGELFF.

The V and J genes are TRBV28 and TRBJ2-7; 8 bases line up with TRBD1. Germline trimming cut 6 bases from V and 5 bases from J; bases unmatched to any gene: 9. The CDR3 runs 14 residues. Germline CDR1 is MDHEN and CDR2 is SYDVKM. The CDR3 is CASSIGQGYDEQYF. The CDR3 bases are TGTGCCAGCAGCATTGGACAGGGATACGACGAGCAGTACTTC.

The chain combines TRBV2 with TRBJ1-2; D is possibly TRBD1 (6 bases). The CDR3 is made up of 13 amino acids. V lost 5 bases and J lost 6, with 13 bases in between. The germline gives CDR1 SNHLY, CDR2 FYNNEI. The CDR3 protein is CASSLDRINGYTF. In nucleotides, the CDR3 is TGTGCCAGCAGTCTCGACAGGATTAATGGCTACACCTTC. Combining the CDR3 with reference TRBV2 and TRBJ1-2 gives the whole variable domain EPEVTQTPSHQVTQMGQEVILRCVPISNHLYFYWYRQILGQKVEFLVSFYNNEISEKSEIFDDQFSVERPDGSNFTLKIRSTKLEDSAMYFCASSLDRINGYTFGSGTRLTVV.

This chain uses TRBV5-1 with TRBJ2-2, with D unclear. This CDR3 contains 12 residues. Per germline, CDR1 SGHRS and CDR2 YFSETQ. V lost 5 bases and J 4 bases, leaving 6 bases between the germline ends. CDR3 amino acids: CASREPTGELFF. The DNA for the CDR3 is TGCGCCAGCAGAGAGCCCACCGGGGAGCTGTTTTTT.

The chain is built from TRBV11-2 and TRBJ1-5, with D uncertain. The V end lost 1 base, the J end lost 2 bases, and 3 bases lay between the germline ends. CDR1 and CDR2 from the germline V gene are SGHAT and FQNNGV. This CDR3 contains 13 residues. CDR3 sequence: CASSLAGNQPQHF. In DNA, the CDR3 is TGTGCCAGCAGCTTAGCGGGCAATCAGCCCCAGCATTTT. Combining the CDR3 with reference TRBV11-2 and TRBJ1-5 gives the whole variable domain EAGVAQSPRYKIIEKRQSVAFWCNPISGHATLYWYQQILGQGPKLLIQFQNNGVVDDSQLPKDRFSAERLKGVDSTLKIQPAKLEDSAVYLCASSLAGNQPQHFGDGTRLSIL.